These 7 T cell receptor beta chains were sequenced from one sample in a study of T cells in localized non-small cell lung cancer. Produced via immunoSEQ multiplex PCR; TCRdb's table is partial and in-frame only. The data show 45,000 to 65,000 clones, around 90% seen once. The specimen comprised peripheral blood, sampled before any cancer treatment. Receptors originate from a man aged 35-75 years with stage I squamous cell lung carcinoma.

The CDR3 region has the DNA TGTGCCAGCAGGGCCGGGACAGATAGCAATCAGCCCCAGCATTTT. Its translation: CASRAGTDSNQPQHF. The genes are TRBV27 and TRBJ1-5; 7 bases agree with TRBD1. Germline-derived CDR1 and CDR2 are MNHEY and SMNVEV (reference sequence). CDR3 length: 15 residues. The V and J ends lost 6 bases and 0 bases, in that order; junction bases with no gene match: 5.

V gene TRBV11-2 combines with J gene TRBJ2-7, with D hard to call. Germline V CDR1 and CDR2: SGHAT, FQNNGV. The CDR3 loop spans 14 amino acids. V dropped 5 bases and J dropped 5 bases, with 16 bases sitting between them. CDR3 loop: CASSLISEWDEQYF. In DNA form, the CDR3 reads TGTGCCAGCAGCCTAATCAGTGAGTGGGACGAGCAGTACTTC. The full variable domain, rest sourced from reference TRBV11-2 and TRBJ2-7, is EAGVAQSPRYKIIEKRQSVAFWCNPISGHATLYWYQQILGQGPKLLIQFQNNGVVDDSQLPKDRFSAERLKGVDSTLKIQPAKLEDSAVYLCASSLISEWDEQYFGPGTRLTVT.

CDR3 amino acids: CASSYSGSTQYF. As DNA, the CDR3 is TGTGCCAGCAGTTACTCCGGTTCGACCCAGTACTTC. V and J are TRBV6-5 and TRBJ2-5; D unclear. Germline values: CDR1 MNHEY, CDR2 SVGAGI. Trimming removed 0 bases from V and 7 bases from J, with 6 bases in between. CDR3 size: 12 residues.

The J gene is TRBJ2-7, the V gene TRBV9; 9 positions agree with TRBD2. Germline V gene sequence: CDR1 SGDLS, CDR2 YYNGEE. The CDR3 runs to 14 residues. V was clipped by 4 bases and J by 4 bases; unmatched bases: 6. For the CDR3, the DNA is TGTGCCAGCAGCATCGCTAGCGGGAAGTACGAGCAGTACTTC. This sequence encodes CASSIASGKYEQYF.

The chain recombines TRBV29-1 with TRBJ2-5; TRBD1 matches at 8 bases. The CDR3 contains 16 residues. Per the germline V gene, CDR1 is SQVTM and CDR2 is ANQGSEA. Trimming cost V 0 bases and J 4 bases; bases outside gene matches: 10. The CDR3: CSVEDPGQGETETQYF. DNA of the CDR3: TGCAGCGTTGAAGATCCAGGACAGGGAGAAACAGAGACCCAGTACTTC.

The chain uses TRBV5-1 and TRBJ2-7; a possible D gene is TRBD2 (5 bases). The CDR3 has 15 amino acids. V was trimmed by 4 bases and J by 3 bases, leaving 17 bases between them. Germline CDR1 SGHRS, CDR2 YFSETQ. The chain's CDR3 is CASSPQNRDDYEQYF. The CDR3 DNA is TGCGCCAGCAGCCCCCAAAATCGGGATGACTACGAGCAGTACTTC.

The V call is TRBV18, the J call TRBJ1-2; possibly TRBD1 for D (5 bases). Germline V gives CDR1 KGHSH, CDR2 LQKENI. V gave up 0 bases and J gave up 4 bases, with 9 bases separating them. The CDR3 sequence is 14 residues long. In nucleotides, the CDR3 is TGTGCCAGCTCACCACCCCCCGGGGGCTATGGCTACACCTTC. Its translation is CASSPPPGGYGYTF. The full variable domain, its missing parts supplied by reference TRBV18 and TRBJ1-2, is NAGVMQNPRHLVRRRGQEARLRCSPMKGHSHVYWYRQLPEEGLKFMVYLQKENIIDESGMPKERFSAEFPKEGPSILRIQQVVRGDSAAYFCASSPPPGGYGYTFGSGTRLTVV.